These 28 T cell receptor beta chains were sequenced from one sample in a study of blood T cells in healthy people across ages. For the second PCR, which ran for about 6 to 11 cycles, a sample-barcoded 5' primer and a J-beta primer mix were used. TCRdb passed the 5' RACE reads through MiXCR, listing each CDR3 protein once. The sample shows some 860,000 distinct CDR3 sequences, approximately 60% of them seen only once. Sequencing was carried out using blood. Receptors originate from a man between 35 and 55 years old in good health.

The chain combines TRBV29-1 with TRBJ1-1; D gene ambiguous. This CDR3 has 11 amino acids. CDR1 is SQVTM, CDR2 ANQGSEA, per germline. Trimming left V 3 bases short and J 1 base short, with 3 bases between. This CDR3 is CSVDRNTEAFF. CDR3 bases: TGCAGCGTTGACAGGAACACTGAAGCTTTCTTT.

A few counts support this clonotype. The CDR3 coding sequence is TGCGCCAGCAGCCAAGAGCGCCGAGGGGTTGAGGGCACAGGCGGCTACACCTTC. Protein sequence: CASSQERRGVEGTGGYTF. This chain connects TRBV4-1 to TRBJ1-2; possible D gene TRBD1, 5 bases. The CDR3 length is 18 residues. The germline V gene has CDR1 MGHRA and CDR2 YSYEKL. Trimming shortened V by 0 bases and J by 8 bases, and 25 bases separated the two germline ends.

The chain uses TRBV4-3 and TRBJ2-1, with 7 nucleotides matching TRBD2. V dropped 1 base and J dropped 4; count of bases not matched to a gene: 7. This CDR3 is 16 amino acids long. Germline V gene sequence: CDR1 LGHNA, CDR2 YSLEER. Written as DNA, the CDR3 is TGCGCCAGCAGCCAAGGCCCAGCGGGGACTTACAATGAGCAGTTCTTC. It is translated as CASSQGPAGTYNEQFF.

About this clonotype itself: A read error may account for a junction end that differs from germline. V and J are TRBV7-2 and TRBJ1-6; 10 nucleotides align to TRBD1. In germline, CDR1 is SGHTA, CDR2 FQGNSA. The CDR3 has 14 amino acids. CDR3 region: CANSWTGGRSPLHF. The CDR3 DNA is TGTGCCAACAGCTGGACAGGGGGGCGTTCACCCCTCCACTTT.

This chain uses TRBV7-9 with TRBJ2-1; possible D gene TRBD1, 6 bases. V was clipped by 4 bases and J by 4 bases, with 20 bases between them. CDR3 length: 17 residues. Germline assignment: CDR1 SEHNR and CDR2 FQNEAQ (reference sequence). The CDR3 coding sequence is TGTGCCAGCAGCTGGTCTGGGAATTCGGGACAATACAATGAGCAGTTCTTC. Protein: CASSWSGNSGQYNEQFF.

V gene TRBV20-1 combines with J gene TRBJ2-3; D is unclear. This CDR3 is built from 14 residues. Germline CDR1 reads DFQATT; CDR2 reads SNEGSKA (reference sequence). Deletions cut 1 base from V and 2 bases from J, with 10 bases between. Here the CDR3 reads CSARVRGFTDTQYF. CDR3 nucleotides: TGCAGTGCTAGAGTTCGAGGATTCACAGATACGCAGTATTTT.

The count of this clonotype is one. The chain joins TRBV12-3 or TRBV12-4 to TRBJ2-1; 13 bases agree with TRBD2. This CDR3 spans 15 amino acids. V shed 6 bases and J 8 bases; nucleotides not matched to a gene: 7. The CDR3 region is CASSQTSGGAHEQFF. In DNA form, the CDR3 reads TGTGCCAGCAGCCAAACTAGCGGGGGGGCCCATGAGCAGTTCTTC.

This chain connects TRBV29-1 to TRBJ2-4; 13 nucleotides align to TRBD2. The DNA end favors TRBJ2-7, so the J call may be wrong. This CDR3 has 15 residues. CDR1 and CDR2 (germline): SQVTM, ANQGSEA. The CDR3 spells CSVKGLAGVSYEQYF. As DNA, the CDR3 is TGCAGCGTGAAAGGACTAGCGGGAGTTTCCTACGAGCAGTACTTC.

CDR3 protein: CASSLPTGGEETQYF. DNA for the CDR3: TGCGCCAGCAGCTTGCCGACAGGGGGCGAGGAGACCCAGTACTTC. This chain connects TRBV5-1 to TRBJ2-5; 10 positions match TRBD1. In germline, CDR1 is SGHRS, CDR2 YFSETQ. This CDR3 has 15 residues. V lost 1 base, J lost 5 bases, and 5 bases stayed unmatched.

The chain is built from TRBV6-1 and TRBJ2-7, with D perhaps matching TRBD1 or TRBD2 (5 bases each). Germline V gene sequence: CDR1 MNHNS, CDR2 SASEGT. The ends were cut back, 8 bases at V and 4 bases at J, with 15 bases in the middle. CDR3 length: 13 residues. The CDR3 sequence is CASASGTAYEQYF. The CDR3 nucleotides are TGTGCCAGCGCGTCCGGGACGGCTTACGAGCAGTACTTC.

The rearrangement uses TRBV20-1 and TRBJ2-5; D is ambiguous. Germline loops: CDR1 DFQATT, CDR2 SNEGSKA (reference sequence). This CDR3 is 14 amino acids long. V was pared by 6 bases and J by 4 bases, with 18 bases between. CDR3 in amino acids: CSADPLSQGETQYF. The CDR3 DNA is TGCAGTGCCGACCCCCTATCACAAGGAGAGACCCAGTACTTC.

The chain uses TRBV20-1 and TRBJ2-1; 8 positions match TRBD2. The germline gives CDR1 DFQATT, CDR2 SNEGSKA (reference sequence). V was clipped by 6 bases and J by 7 bases; unmatched bases: 11. The CDR3 totals 14 residues. The CDR3: CSAERRAGDNEQFF. The CDR3 DNA reads TGCAGTGCGGAACGACGAGCGGGAGATAATGAGCAGTTCTTC.

This rearrangement joins TRBV6-2 or TRBV6-3 to TRBJ2-7, with TRBD2 matching 10 bases. Germline trimming cut 7 bases from V and 6 bases from J; bases unmatched to any gene: 12. Germline assignment: CDR1 MNHEY and CDR2 SVGEGT. The CDR3 extends over 15 amino acids. The CDR3 DNA sequence: TGTGCCAGCAATTCGGTGCTAGCGGGAGTCTCCGAGCAGTACTTC. Its protein product is CASNSVLAGVSEQYF.

The chain carries TRBV6-1 and TRBJ2-5; 10 bases are a match to TRBD2. Trimming took 5 bases from V and 5 from J; bases not matched to a gene: 8. The CDR3 is 15 residues long. Per germline, CDR1 MNHNS and CDR2 SASEGT. Written as DNA, the CDR3 is TGTGCCAGCAGTCAGCGGGGGGGCCATTACGAGACCCAGTACTTC. Its translation: CASSQRGGHYETQYF.

Turning to this clonotype: At one end, the junction sequence differs from germline, possibly due to a read error. V gene TRBV29-1 combines with J gene TRBJ2-1; no clear D gene. Per the germline V gene, CDR1 is SQVTM and CDR2 is ANQGSEA. The CDR3 spans 12 residues. The chain's CDR3 is CSVTTQYNGQFF. In nucleotides, the CDR3 is TGCAGCGTCACCACCCAGTACAATGGGCAGTTCTTC.

This clonotype was seen a handful of times. The chain recombines TRBV12-3 or TRBV12-4 with TRBJ1-2; D unresolved. V was cut by 5 bases and J by 7 bases, with 17 bases left in between. The CDR3 has 14 residues. The CDR3 spells CASSTSRTDRGYTF. The CDR3 bases are TGTGCCAGCAGTACATCTCGGACGGACCGTGGCTACACCTTC.

In its sample, this clonotype was seen many times. V and J are TRBV9 and TRBJ1-2, with a weak D call TRBD1 (5 bases). This CDR3 is built from 17 residues. V was pared by 3 bases and J by 0 bases, with 18 bases between. The germline V gene encodes CDR1 SGDLS and CDR2 YYNGEE. Written as DNA, the CDR3 is TGTGCCAGCAGCGGGGGGGGAATCGGAACAACTAACTATGGCTACACCTTC. It codes for CASSGGGIGTTNYGYTF.

The chain has TRBV12-3 or TRBV12-4 and TRBJ2-1; unclear D gene. The ends were cut back, 4 bases at V and 8 bases at J, with 15 bases in the middle. The CDR3 runs to 14 residues. CDR3 nucleotides: TGTGCCAGCAGTTCGCGAACTTACTCGGATGAGCAGTTCTTC. It encodes CASSSRTYSDEQFF.

The V call is TRBV2, the J call TRBJ2-1; D possibly corresponds to TRBD1 (5 bases). V shed 8 bases and J shed 7 bases, with 15 bases lying between them. Germline V lookup: CDR1 SNHLY, CDR2 FYNNEI. This CDR3 region has 13 residues. The chain's CDR3 is CASPIGARNEQFF. CDR3 coding DNA: TGTGCCAGCCCTATAGGGGCCAGGAATGAGCAGTTCTTC.

The chain links TRBV28 to TRBJ2-6; 8 nucleotides match TRBD1. With 10 bases clipped from V and 0 bases from J, the junction kept 5 bases outside the gene matches. Per the germline V gene, CDR1 is MDHEN and CDR2 is SYDVKM. CDR3 length: 15 amino acids. CDR3: CATRQGTSGANVLTF. CDR3 bases: TGTGCCACCCGACAGGGGACCTCTGGGGCCAACGTCCTGACTTTC.

This clonotype was seen more than once but under ten times. The rearrangement joins TRBV12-3 or TRBV12-4 to TRBJ2-4; D not certain. The J call may be wrong; the DNA end is better matched by TRBJ2-5. The length of the CDR3 is 14 residues. The CDR3 is CASSLYGGPGTQYF. Written as DNA, the CDR3 is TGTGCCAGCAGTTTATACGGCGGTCCGGGGACCCAGTACTTC.

The gene calls are TRBV9 and TRBJ2-1; 9 bases match TRBD2. This CDR3 has 17 residues. From germline, CDR1 is SGDLS and CDR2 YYNGEE. V trimming: 0 bases; J trimming: 2 bases; junction bases outside the gene matches: 6. CDR3 region: CASSVVERGVAYNEQFF. In DNA form, the CDR3 reads TGTGCCAGCAGCGTAGTTGAGCGGGGGGTGGCCTACAATGAGCAGTTCTTC.

The genes are TRBV6-2 or TRBV6-3 and TRBJ2-3; TRBD1 matches at 7 bases. CDR1 and CDR2 (germline): MNHEY, SVGEGT. There are 16 residues in the CDR3. The trim removed 0 bases at V and 5 bases at J, leaving 8 bases unmatched. CDR3 in DNA: TGTGCCAGCAGTTACTCGACACAGGGGAGTTTAGATACGCAGTATTTT. Amino acids: CASSYSTQGSLDTQYF.

The chain combines TRBV3-1 with TRBJ1-1, with 8 bases identical to TRBD1. Germline loops: CDR1 LGHDT, CDR2 YNNKEL (reference sequence). The trim removed 5 bases at V and 6 bases at J, leaving 14 bases unmatched. The CDR3 contains 16 residues. The CDR3: CASSNRDRWGVAEAFF. CDR3 in DNA: TGTGCCAGCAGCAACCGGGACAGGTGGGGGGTCGCTGAAGCTTTCTTT.

This clonotype appeared a few times. The gene calls are TRBV28 and TRBJ1-2, with unresolved D. CDR1 is MDHEN and CDR2 is SYDVKM in the germline V gene. V was pared by 5 bases and J by 2 bases, with 18 bases between. The CDR3 has 16 residues. The CDR3 region is CASSGIRASINYGYTF. The CDR3 DNA reads as TGTGCCAGCAGTGGCATCCGGGCTTCTATCAACTATGGCTACACCTTC.

This clonotype was seen more than once but under ten times. This chain connects TRBV13 to TRBJ2-5; possibly TRBD1 or TRBD2 for D (5 bases each). The assigned J gene may be wrong: the sequence end matches TRBJ2-7 better. Germline V CDR1 and CDR2: PRHDT, FYEKMQ (reference sequence). The CDR3 is made up of 15 amino acids. For the CDR3, the DNA is TGTGCCAGCAGCTTAGGTACTGGTGAGGGGTGCGAGCAGTACTTC. Amino acid sequence: CASSLGTGEGCEQYF.

This clonotype appeared a few times. It is unclear where the CDR3 begins or ends on the DNA, so no DNA is shown, and the CDR3 is as TCRdb lists it. The rearrangement joins TRBV12-3 or TRBV12-4 to TRBJ2-7. The CDR3 contains 13 residues when both ends are counted. The CDR3 loop is CASSFGEGHEQYF.

Comment on this clonotype: This may stem from a read error, because a much larger clone lies one nucleotide away. V usage is TRBV28 and J usage is TRBJ2-1, with D maybe TRBD1 (6 bases). The CDR3 has 13 amino acids. CDR1 and CDR2 from the germline V gene are MDHEN and SYDVKM. CDR3 DNA: TGTCCCAGCAGTTTAGGGGGCTACAATGAGCAGTTCTTC. Its protein product is CPSSLGGYNEQFF.